The 21 T cell receptor beta chains reported below all come from one sample, sequenced in a study of brain metastases from non-small cell lung cancer. The repertoire was sequenced with immunoSEQ multiplex PCR; TCRdb's copy has only in-frame clones and lacks some. Of several thousand clones listed, 82% were seen once; the top ten hold 7.4%. Material: primary lung tumor tissue. These receptor sequences come from a donor aged 40 or over with non-small cell lung cancer.

The chain joins TRBV29-1 to TRBJ1-1, with D possibly being TRBD1 (5 bases). The CDR3 totals 11 residues. Germline V gives CDR1 SQVTM, CDR2 ANQGSEA. V lost 7 bases, J lost 5 bases, and 11 bases lay in between. In nucleotides, the CDR3 is TGCAGCGGCCGGGGGGGGACTGAAGCTTTCTTT. Translation gives CSGRGGTEAFF.

The V and J genes are TRBV9 and TRBJ1-1, with D hard to call. With 0 bases removed from V and 1 base from J, the gap between germline ends came to 10 bases. Germline V CDR1 and CDR2: SGDLS, YYNGEE. The CDR3 is made up of 15 amino acids. CDR3 region: CASSVGSLGNTEAFF. CDR3 in DNA: TGTGCCAGCAGCGTAGGCAGTCTAGGGAACACTGAAGCTTTCTTT. Full variable domain (outside the CDR3, taken from reference TRBV9 and TRBJ1-1): DSGVTQTPKHLITATGQRVTLRCSPRSGDLSVYWYQQSLDQGLQFLIQYYNGEERAKGNILERFSAQQFPDLHSELNLSSLELGDSALYFCASSVGSLGNTEAFFGQGTRLTVV.

This clone was detected a few times. This chain joins TRBV27 and TRBJ2-7; D gene unclear. The CDR3 loop spans 15 amino acids. From germline, CDR1 is MNHEY and CDR2 SMNVEV (reference sequence). V was clipped by 5 bases and J by 2 bases, with 16 bases between them. CDR3 nucleotide sequence: TGTGCCAGCAGTCGTTACAAGGACCCTACCTACGAGCAGTACTTC. This translates into CASSRYKDPTYEQYF.

The rearrangement links TRBV6-1 to TRBJ1-1, with unresolved D. Between the trimmed V and J ends, which lost 9 bases and 6 bases, there was a span of 23 bases. The length of the CDR3 is 15 residues. Germline assignment: CDR1 MNHNS and CDR2 SASEGT. Here the CDR3 DNA reads TGTGCCAGTAAGGACGGGTCGCGCTTGACCGCTGAAGCTTTCTTT. It yields the protein CASKDGSRLTAEAFF.

The gene calls are TRBV5-1 and TRBJ2-1; 7 bases are shared with TRBD1. The CDR3 runs 14 residues. After removal of 4 bases from V and 2 bases from J, the junction contained 3 bases not matched to a gene. In germline, CDR1 is SGHRS, CDR2 YFSETQ. The CDR3 loop reads CASSSTGAYNEQFF. The CDR3 nucleotides read TGCGCCAGCAGCAGCACAGGGGCCTACAATGAGCAGTTCTTC.

The V and J genes are TRBV15 and TRBJ1-1; the D gene is possibly TRBD1 (5 bases). Trimming took off 0 bases at V and 1 base at J, with 18 bases between the two ends. In germline, CDR1 is LNHNV, CDR2 YYDKDF (reference sequence). The CDR3 is 18 residues long. The CDR3, as DNA: TGTGCCACCAGCAGAGACCCGACTGGGGGACGGCCGAACACTGAAGCTTTCTTT. Residues: CATSRDPTGGRPNTEAFF.

The chain uses TRBV4-1 and TRBJ1-1; tentatively, D is TRBD1 (5 bases). The CDR3 length is 15 residues. V lost 1 base to trimming and J lost 2 bases, with 11 bases between them. Per the germline V gene, CDR1 is MGHRA and CDR2 is YSYEKL. CDR3 nucleotide sequence: TGCGCCAGCAGCCAAGGGGCGGACATCAACACTGAAGCTTTCTTT. Its translation is CASSQGADINTEAFF.

This clone came up a few times. The rearrangement joins TRBV2 to TRBJ1-5, with TRBD1 matching 7 bases. Germline V gives CDR1 SNHLY, CDR2 FYNNEI. This CDR3 has 14 amino acids. The V gene end was trimmed by 6 bases and the J gene end by 5 bases; junction bases not matched to a gene: 7. The CDR3 sequence: CASRQGEYDQPQHF. As DNA, the CDR3 is TGTGCCAGCAGGCAGGGGGAGTACGATCAGCCCCAGCATTTT.

The chain has TRBV3-1 (or the pseudogene TRBV3-2) and TRBJ2-5; D not resolved. The CDR3 is 12 residues long. V lost 1 base and J 4 bases, leaving 4 bases between the germline ends. Germline V gene sequence: CDR1 LGHDT, CDR2 YNNKEL (reference sequence). The CDR3 region has the DNA TGTGCCAGCAGCCAAGCCTTAGAGACCCAGTACTTC. This gives the protein CASSQALETQYF.

The V gene is TRBV30, the J gene TRBJ2-7, with D uncertain. The V and J ends lost 3 bases and 6 bases respectively, with 12 bases between them. CDR1 GTSNPN and CDR2 SVGIG come from the germline V gene (reference sequence). This CDR3 is built from 12 residues. The DNA for the CDR3 is TGTGCCTGGAGGGACCCCGATGGCGAGCAGTACTTC. This gives the protein CAWRDPDGEQYF.

The sample holds a few counts of this clone. J is TRBJ1-2 and V is TRBV28; D remains ambiguous. There are 13 residues in the CDR3. Trimming shortened V by 6 bases and J by 2 bases, and 10 bases separated the two germline ends. The V gene's germline CDR1 is MDHEN and CDR2 SYDVKM. CDR3 region: CASSPEGNYGYTF. The CDR3 DNA sequence: TGTGCCAGCAGCCCGGAGGGAAACTATGGCTACACCTTC.

The rearrangement links TRBV28 to TRBJ1-1, with D maybe TRBD1 (5 bases). This CDR3 region has 16 residues. Germline assignment: CDR1 MDHEN and CDR2 SYDVKM. V gave up 3 bases and J gave up 0 bases, with 14 bases separating them. CDR3 bases: TGTGCCAGCAGTTTCCCCGGGGGGTGGATGAACACTGAAGCTTTCTTT. It yields the protein CASSFPGGWMNTEAFF.

This clone has just a few counts. The chain joins TRBV9 to TRBJ2-1; 11 bases align to TRBD2. Germline CDR1 is SGDLS and CDR2 is YYNGEE. The V segment lost 0 bases and the J segment 0 bases; nucleotides outside the gene matches: 8. The CDR3 runs to 19 residues. The CDR3 spells CASSVGTSGGPSSYNEQFF. Written as DNA, the CDR3 is TGTGCCAGCAGCGTAGGCACTAGCGGGGGTCCCAGCTCCTACAATGAGCAGTTCTTC.

CDR3: CASSFPPGELFF. DNA of the CDR3: TGTGCCAGCAGTTTCCCGCCCGGGGAGCTGTTTTTT. The chain uses TRBV6-5 and TRBJ2-2; no clear D gene. Trimming cost V 4 bases and J 6 bases, with 6 bases left between them. Germline V CDR1 and CDR2: MNHEY, SVGAGI. This CDR3 is built from 12 residues.

On this clone: Different DNA sequences within this sample yield the same CDR3. The V and J genes are TRBV5-1 and TRBJ1-2; tentatively, D is TRBD1 (5 bases). Trimming took off 6 bases at V and 4 bases at J, with 10 bases between the two ends. The CDR3 totals 12 residues. CDR1 is SGHRS and CDR2 is YFSETQ in the germline V gene. CDR3 region: CASTTGSYGYTF. The CDR3 nucleotides read TGCGCCAGCACAACAGGCTCCTATGGCTACACCTTC. Full variable domain (remainder filled in from reference TRBV5-1 and TRBJ1-2): KAGVTQTPRYLIKTRGQQVTLSCSPISGHRSVSWYQQTPGQGLQFLFEYFSETQRNKGNFPGRFSGRQFSNSRSEMNVSTLELGDSALYLCASTTGSYGYTFGSGTRLTVV.

V gene TRBV6-6 combines with J gene TRBJ2-1; a possible D gene is TRBD2 (5 bases). V was shortened by 7 bases and J by 6 bases, with 16 bases between the two germline ends. Germline-derived CDR1 and CDR2 are MNHNY and SVGAGI (reference sequence). The length of the CDR3 is 14 residues. The CDR3: CASMSYTRSNEQFF. DNA for the CDR3: TGTGCCAGCATGTCCTATACTAGGAGCAATGAGCAGTTCTTC.

V is TRBV3-1 (or the pseudogene TRBV3-2) and J is TRBJ1-1; 10 bases are shared with TRBD1. The trim removed 0 bases at V and 3 bases at J, leaving 13 bases unmatched. The CDR3 sequence is 19 residues long. CDR1 is LGHDT, CDR2 YNNKEL, per germline (reference sequence). CDR3 sequence reads: CASSQDYGTGALRDTEAFF. Here the CDR3 DNA reads TGTGCCAGCAGCCAAGATTACGGGACAGGGGCGCTGAGGGACACTGAAGCTTTCTTT.

V and J are TRBV5-1 and TRBJ1-1; TRBD1 matches at 8 bases. CDR3 length: 15 residues. V dropped 4 bases and J dropped 5; count of bases not matched to a gene: 10. Germline V gene data show CDR1 as SGHRS and CDR2 as YFSETQ. CDR3 region: CASSVYSGGRTEAFF. In DNA, the CDR3 is TGCGCCAGCAGCGTTTATTCAGGGGGCCGGACTGAAGCTTTCTTT.

V and J are TRBV4-1 and TRBJ2-7, with D hard to call. Germline CDR1 reads MGHRA; CDR2 reads YSYEKL. V lost 1 base and J 1 base, leaving 8 bases between the germline ends. This CDR3 has 14 residues. The CDR3 is CASSQVHGSYEQYF. CDR3 nucleotide sequence: TGCGCCAGCAGCCAAGTTCACGGTTCCTACGAGCAGTACTTC.

The rearrangement joins TRBV6-2 or TRBV6-3 to TRBJ2-3, with D uncertain. Between the trimmed V and J ends, which lost 4 bases and 6 bases, there was a span of 20 bases. The germline CDR1 and CDR2 sequences are MNHEY and SVGEGT. This CDR3 spans 16 amino acids. The CDR3 DNA reads TGTGCCAGCAGTTCCTCTCCGACGGAGCAAGGGGATACGCAGTATTTT. It specifies CASSSSPTEQGDTQYF.

The rearrangement joins TRBV29-1 to TRBJ1-1, with D uncertain. The germline V and J ends were trimmed by 7 bases and 9 bases, with 12 bases remaining between them. This CDR3 spans 10 amino acids. Germline loops: CDR1 SQVTM, CDR2 ANQGSEA. CDR3 amino acids: CSARTAQAFF. Written as DNA, the CDR3 is TGCAGCGCTAGGACTGCCCAAGCTTTCTTT.